This T cell receptor beta chain was identified in a study of a mutant IDH1 vaccine in newly diagnosed glioma. Study-wide context: The initiation of vaccination occurred 4-6 weeks after radiotherapy alone, or with temozolomide cycles. At week 35 came visit V12, and visit V13 followed at week 47.

CDR1 is KGHSH, CDR2 LQKENI, per germline. CDR3 length: 16 residues. V dropped 3 bases and J dropped 0 bases, with 13 bases sitting between them. Time point of the sample: week 35, safety follow-up. The investigators gave 300 ug of mutant IDH1 20-mer peptide in each vaccine dose, together with topical imiquimod. Vaccinations, eight in total, occurred in weeks 1, 3, 5, 7, 11, 15, 19, 23. The table lists this clone with a count of one. The antigen is undetermined. The protocol was immunoSEQ multiplex PCR, while the TCRdb copy is restricted to in-frame clones and leaves out a portion. The data contain about 68,000 clones, roughly 80% of them seen just once; the ten biggest clones take up approximately 12%.

This clonotype originated in a man aged 18-30 years with glioma. The chain employs TRBV18 and TRBJ2-3; D not resolved. The sample was PBMCs, taken from a glioma patient whose treatment included an IDH1 peptide vaccine. CDR3 amino acids: CASSPQSIPSTDTQYF. CDR3 DNA sequence: TGTGCCAGCTCACCCCAGTCGATACCTAGCACAGATACGCAGTATTTT.